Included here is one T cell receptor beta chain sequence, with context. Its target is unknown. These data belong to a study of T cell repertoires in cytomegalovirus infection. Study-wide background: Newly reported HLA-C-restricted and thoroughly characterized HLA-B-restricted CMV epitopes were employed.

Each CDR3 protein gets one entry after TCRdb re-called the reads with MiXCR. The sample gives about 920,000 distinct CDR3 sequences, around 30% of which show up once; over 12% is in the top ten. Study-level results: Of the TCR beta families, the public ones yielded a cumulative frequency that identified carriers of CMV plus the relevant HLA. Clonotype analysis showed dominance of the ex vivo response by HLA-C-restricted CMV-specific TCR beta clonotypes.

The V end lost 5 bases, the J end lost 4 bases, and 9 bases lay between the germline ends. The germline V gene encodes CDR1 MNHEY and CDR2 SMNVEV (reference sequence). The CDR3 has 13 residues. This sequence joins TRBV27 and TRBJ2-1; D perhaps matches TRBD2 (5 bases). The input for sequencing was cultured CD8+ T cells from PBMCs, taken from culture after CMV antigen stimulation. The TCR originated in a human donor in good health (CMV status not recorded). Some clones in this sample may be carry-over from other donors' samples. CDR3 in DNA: TGTGCCAGCAGTAAAGGACTTTACAATGAGCAGTTCTTC. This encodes CASSKGLYNEQFF.